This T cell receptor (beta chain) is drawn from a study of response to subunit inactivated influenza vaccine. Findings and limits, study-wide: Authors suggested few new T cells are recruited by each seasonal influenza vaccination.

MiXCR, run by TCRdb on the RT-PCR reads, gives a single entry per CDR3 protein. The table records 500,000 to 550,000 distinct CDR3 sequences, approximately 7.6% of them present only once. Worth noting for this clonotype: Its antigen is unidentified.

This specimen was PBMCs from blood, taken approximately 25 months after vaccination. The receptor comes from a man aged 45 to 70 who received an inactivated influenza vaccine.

CDR3 DNA: TGTGCCTGGACCCCCCTCCCATCCACTGAAGCTTTCTTT. Translating it yields CAWTPLPSTEAFF. The chain joins TRBV30 to TRBJ1-1; unclear D gene. V dropped 4 bases and J dropped 4 bases, with 13 bases sitting between them. The germline V gene has CDR1 GTSNPN and CDR2 SVGIG (reference sequence). The CDR3 length is 13 residues. The entire variable domain, with the rest obtained from reference TRBV30 and TRBJ1-1, is as follows: SQTIHQWPATLVQPVGSPLSLECTVEGTSNPNLYWYRQAAGRGLQLLFYSVGIGQISSEVPQNLSASRPQDRQFILSSKKLLLSDSGFYLCAWTPLPSTEAFFGQGTRLTVV.